The 23 T cell receptor beta chains presented below share a single source sample, sequenced in a study of T cell changes during pregnancy in multiple sclerosis. This table comes from immunoSEQ multiplex PCR, and its TCRdb copy is limited to in-frame clones, with some not included. The table has about 46,000 clones, approximately 94% seen once. This sample comprised CD8+ T cells from peripheral blood mononuclear cells, obtained in the first trimester of pregnancy. These receptors were collected from a female donor with multiple sclerosis, enrolled in a pregnancy study.

CDR3 nucleotides: TGTGCCAGCGGAGGGACAGCTTATGCGGGCTACACCTTC. This sequence encodes CASGGTAYAGYTF. The rearrangement joins TRBV6-5 to TRBJ1-2; 7 bases are shared with TRBD1. This CDR3 is built from 13 residues. V dropped 8 bases and J dropped 8; count of bases not matched to a gene: 11. CDR1 and CDR2 (germline): MNHEY, SVGAGI.

The V gene is TRBV19, the J gene TRBJ2-1; TRBD1 aligns across 9 bases. Germline CDR1 LNHDA, CDR2 SQIVND (reference sequence). Losses at the gene ends were 5 bases for V and 12 bases for J; bases not matched to a gene: 2. The length of the CDR3 is 11 residues. This chain's CDR3 is CASSSDRGQFF. Here the CDR3 DNA reads TGTGCCAGTAGTTCGGACAGGGGGCAGTTCTTC.

This CDR3 reads CASSPGGGPSTDTQYF. The DNA of the CDR3 is TGTGCCAGCAGTCCCGGGGGTGGTCCTAGCACAGATACGCAGTATTTT. V gene TRBV27 combines with J gene TRBJ2-3, with D perhaps TRBD2 (6 bases). V lost 5 bases to trimming and J lost 0 bases, with 15 bases between them. CDR1 and CDR2 from the germline V gene are MNHEY and SMNVEV (reference sequence). This CDR3 is built from 16 residues.

J is TRBJ2-1 and V is TRBV7-3; D is perhaps TRBD1 (5 bases). The V gene's germline CDR1 is SGHTA and CDR2 FQGTGA. Trimming left V 6 bases short and J 4 bases short, with 16 bases between. This CDR3 region has 15 residues. The CDR3 spells CASRRGIEPYNEQFF. The CDR3 bases are TGTGCCAGCAGAAGGGGTATTGAGCCATACAATGAGCAGTTCTTC.

The V gene is TRBV27, the J gene TRBJ2-5, with D possibly matching TRBD2 (7 bases). Germline CDR1 reads MNHEY; CDR2 reads SMNVEV (reference sequence). This CDR3 is 15 amino acids long. V lost 1 base and J 2 bases, leaving 11 bases between the germline ends. The CDR3 DNA reads TGTGCCAGCAGTTTATGGGGGGGCGGGCAAGAGACCCAGTACTTC. This encodes CASSLWGGGQETQYF.

The gene calls are TRBV5-4 and TRBJ2-3; D is unclear. Trimming pared 0 bases from V and 4 bases from J, leaving 9 bases between. Germline V gene lookup returns CDR1 SGHNT and CDR2 YYREEE (reference sequence). This CDR3 contains 14 residues. CDR3 in amino acids: CASSLGWSPDTQYF. CDR3 DNA sequence: TGTGCCAGCAGCTTGGGTTGGAGTCCAGATACGCAGTATTTT.

This clone was counted a few times. The genes are TRBV11-2 and TRBJ2-2; D not resolved. V was cut by 5 bases and J by 6 bases, with 13 bases left in between. The germline V gene has CDR1 SGHAT and CDR2 FQNNGV. The CDR3 sequence is 14 residues long. The CDR3 here is CASSPLPSSGELFF. The CDR3 nucleotides are TGTGCCAGCAGCCCCCTCCCTAGTTCCGGGGAGCTGTTTTTT.

The chain has TRBV2 and TRBJ2-5, with D maybe TRBD1 (5 bases). The CDR3 length is 13 residues. CDR1 and CDR2 from the germline V gene are SNHLY and FYNNEI. Trimming removed 2 bases from V and 5 bases from J, with 9 bases in between. CDR3 coding DNA: TGTGCCAGCAGTGAAAGCAGGGCGGAGACCCAGTACTTC. Protein sequence: CASSESRAETQYF.

Only one count was recorded for this clone. V usage is TRBV4-1 and J usage is TRBJ1-5; TRBD1 matches 9 bases. CDR1 MGHRA and CDR2 YSYEKL come from the germline V gene. The CDR3 has 15 residues. With V trimmed by 4 bases and J by 4 bases, 5 bases remained unmatched. For the CDR3, the DNA is TGCGCCAGCAGCCGGGCCGGGACAGGGAATCAGCCCCAGCATTTT. Protein product: CASSRAGTGNQPQHF.

The CDR3 sequence: CASSLTGDYGYTF. CDR3 sequence (DNA): TGTGCCAGCAGCTTGACTGGCGACTATGGCTACACCTTC. The V and J genes are TRBV7-6 and TRBJ1-2, with unresolved D. The CDR3 has 13 residues. Trimming took off 3 bases at V and 3 bases at J, with 8 bases between the two ends. Germline V gives CDR1 SGHVS, CDR2 FNYEAQ.

V gene TRBV21-1 combines with J gene TRBJ1-1; the tabulated D call, TRBD1, remains unverified against the DNA. TRBV21-1 is given as a pseudogene. The CDR3 runs 13 residues. The CDR3 loop is CATREDRGRKAFF. As DNA, the CDR3 is TGTGCCACCCGGGAGGACAGGGGGCGCAAAGCTTTCTTT.

This clone was picked up a small number of times. This CDR3 reads CASSFPDTLYEQYF. CDR3 nucleotides: TGTGCCAGCAGCTTCCCGGACACCCTCTACGAGCAGTACTTC. The chain uses TRBV7-2 and TRBJ2-7, with D perhaps TRBD1 (5 bases). Germline V gives CDR1 SGHTA, CDR2 FQGNSA. Trimming removed 3 bases from V and 3 bases from J, with 12 bases in between. The CDR3 length is 14 residues.

The chain combines TRBV11-2 with TRBJ1-4; perhaps TRBD1 as D (6 bases). The germline CDR1 and CDR2 sequences are SGHAT and FQNNGV. This CDR3 contains 15 residues. With 4 bases removed from V and 7 bases from J, the gap between germline ends came to 16 bases. CDR3 DNA sequence: TGTGCCAGCAGCTCTTGGTCGGGGGGCCTTGAAAAACTGTTTTTT. Its protein is CASSSWSGGLEKLFF.

This chain uses TRBV7-9 with TRBJ2-4; the D gene is possibly TRBD2 (5 bases). V lost 5 bases and J lost 4, with 18 bases in between. Germline V CDR1 and CDR2: SEHNR, FQNEAQ (reference sequence). The CDR3 contains 16 residues. Here the CDR3 DNA reads TGTGCCAGCAGCCTCCAAACCGGGGTTTATAAAAACATTCAGTACTTC. Its translation: CASSLQTGVYKNIQYF.

This chain uses TRBV4-1 with TRBJ2-2; possibly TRBD2 for D (6 bases). Germline V CDR1 and CDR2: MGHRA, YSYEKL. Trimming shortened V by 4 bases and J by 2 bases, and 11 bases separated the two germline ends. This CDR3 comprises 15 residues. DNA for the CDR3: TGCGCCAGCAGCCCGGGACTTTACAACACCGGGGAGCTGTTTTTT. This sequence encodes CASSPGLYNTGELFF.

The table lists this clone with a count of one. This chain uses TRBV7-9 with TRBJ2-1; D is possibly TRBD1 (5 bases). Trimming removed 11 bases at V and 0 bases at J, with 8 bases between. Germline V lookup: CDR1 SEHNR, CDR2 FQNEAQ (reference sequence). The CDR3 has 12 residues. CDR3 loop: CAQGSSYNEQFF. CDR3 sequence (DNA): TGTGCCCAGGGCAGCTCCTACAATGAGCAGTTCTTC.

J is TRBJ1-3 and V is TRBV28, with TRBD1 matching 7 bases. In germline, CDR1 is MDHEN, CDR2 SYDVKM. The junction had 17 bases not matched to a gene; V was cut back by 6 bases and J by 15 bases. The CDR3 extends over 14 amino acids. CDR3 coding DNA: TGTGCCAGCAGCCCCATAGCGGGACAGATTGTAAAATATTTT. Protein: CASSPIAGQIVKYF.

The chain uses TRBV4-2 and TRBJ2-1; 13 nucleotides match TRBD2. V shed 4 bases, J shed 10 bases, and the junction held 7 bases outside the gene matches. Germline CDR1 LGHNA, CDR2 YNFKEQ. The CDR3 length is 15 residues. This CDR3 reads CASSLGLAGALEQFF. DNA for the CDR3: TGTGCCAGCAGCCTAGGACTAGCGGGGGCCTTAGAGCAGTTCTTC.

This CDR3 is CASSLSGSDYGYTF. CDR3 DNA sequence: TGTGCCAGCAGCTTGTCGGGGAGCGACTATGGCTACACCTTC. This rearrangement joins TRBV5-4 to TRBJ1-2; D remains ambiguous. CDR1 and CDR2 from the germline V gene are SGHNT and YYREEE (reference sequence). The CDR3 has 14 amino acids. The ends were cut back, 1 base at V and 3 bases at J, with 10 bases in the middle.

The V gene is TRBV7-9, the J gene TRBJ2-1; 11 bases agree with TRBD2. Germline assignment: CDR1 SEHNR and CDR2 FQNEAQ (reference sequence). J was trimmed by 3 bases and V by 6 bases; bases with no gene match: 7. The CDR3 contains 16 residues. CDR3 nucleotide sequence: TGTGCCAGCAGTCACGGGACTAGCGGAGTCTACAATGAGCAGTTCTTC. Translating gives CASSHGTSGVYNEQFF.

The chain uses TRBV6-1 and TRBJ2-1; possible D gene TRBD2, 6 bases. Germline CDR1 is MNHNS and CDR2 is SASEGT. The CDR3 runs 20 residues. Trimming stripped 3 bases from V and 1 base from J, with 25 bases between. CDR3: CASSDARDSMDIPSYNEQFF. In DNA, the CDR3 is TGTGCCAGCAGTGACGCACGGGACTCGATGGATATCCCTTCCTACAATGAGCAGTTCTTC.

This clone has only one observation. This sequence joins TRBV2 and TRBJ2-7; a weak D match, TRBD1 (5 bases). V was shortened by 4 bases and J by 4 bases, with 8 bases between the two germline ends. This CDR3 spans 12 amino acids. Germline V gene sequence: CDR1 SNHLY, CDR2 FYNNEI. CDR3 region: CASSGTQYEQYF. The CDR3, as DNA: TGTGCCAGCAGTGGGACACAATACGAGCAGTACTTC.

The chain links TRBV7-7 to TRBJ2-1; no clear D. CDR3 length equals 13 residues. Trimming shortened V by 5 bases and J by 5 bases, and 10 bases separated the two germline ends. CDR1 and CDR2 from the germline V gene are SSHAT and FNYEAQ (reference sequence). The CDR3 nucleotides read TGTGCCAGCAGCCCCACATCGCACAATGAGCAGTTCTTC. Encoded protein: CASSPTSHNEQFF. Full variable domain (outside the CDR3, taken from reference TRBV7-7 and TRBJ2-1): GAGVSQSPRYKVTKRGQDVTLRCDPISSHATLYWYQQALGQGPEFLTYFNYEAQPDKSGLPSDRFSAERPEGSISTLTIQRTEQRDSAMYRCASSPTSHNEQFFGPGTRLTVL.